The clone carrying this T cell receptor beta chain was recorded once. The data were obtained in a study of blood T cell repertoires in COVID-19. Clones were sequenced by immunoSEQ multiplex PCR, and TCRdb holds only the in-frame ones, with some missing. This table holds more than 400,000 clones, 90% found once. The material sequenced was PBMCs or T cells enriched from blood (not recorded which). This receptor was taken from a man aged 18 to 30 who had recovered from COVID-19.

Here the CDR3 reads CATSRVSQGSYEQYF. DNA of the CDR3: TGTGCCACCAGCAGAGTGAGTCAGGGGAGCTACGAGCAGTACTTC. The chain recombines TRBV15 with TRBJ2-7; D possibly corresponds to TRBD1 (6 bases). CDR1 and CDR2 from the germline V gene are LNHNV and YYDKDF (reference sequence). V lost 1 base, J lost 3 bases, and 13 bases lay in between. The CDR3 extends over 15 amino acids.